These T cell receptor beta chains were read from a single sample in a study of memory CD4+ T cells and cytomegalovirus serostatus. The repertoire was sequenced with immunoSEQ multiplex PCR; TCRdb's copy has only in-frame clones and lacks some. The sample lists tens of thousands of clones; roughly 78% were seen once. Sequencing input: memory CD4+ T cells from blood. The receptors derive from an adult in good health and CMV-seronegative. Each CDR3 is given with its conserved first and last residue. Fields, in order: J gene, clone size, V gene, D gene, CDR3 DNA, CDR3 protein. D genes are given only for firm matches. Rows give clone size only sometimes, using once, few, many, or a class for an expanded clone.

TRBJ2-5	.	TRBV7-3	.	TGTGCCAGCAGCTTAACGGGGGGGCACACGGAGACCCAGTACTTC	CASSLTGGHTETQYF
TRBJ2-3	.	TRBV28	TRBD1	TGTGCCAGCAGCCCCGACGGGACAGCCACAGATACGCAGTATTTT	CASSPDGTATDTQYF
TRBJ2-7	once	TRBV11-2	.	TGTGCCAGCAGCCCCGTTGCCCTCCAATGGGCCTACGAGCAGTACTTC	CASSPVALQWAYEQYF
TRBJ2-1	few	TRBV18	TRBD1	TGTGCCAGCTCCACGGGACAGGGGCCTCCATTCTTC	CASSTGQGPPFF
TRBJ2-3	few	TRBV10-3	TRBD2	TGTGCCATCAGTGAAGGAGGGACTAGCGGGGCGGCAGATACGCAGTATTTT	CAISEGGTSGAADTQYF
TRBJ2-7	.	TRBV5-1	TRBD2	TGCGCCAGCAGCCGACTAGCGGGGTCCTACGAGCAGTACTTC	CASSRLAGSYEQYF
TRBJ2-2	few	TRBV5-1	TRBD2	TGCGCCAGCAGCTTGGCCGCCGGGACTAGCGGGGCCACGAACACCGGGGAGCTGTTTTTT	CASSLAAGTSGATNTGELFF
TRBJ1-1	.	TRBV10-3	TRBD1	TGTGCCACACACACGGGACAGCTCCTAACCATGAACACTGAAGCTTTCTTT	CATHTGQLLTMNTEAFF
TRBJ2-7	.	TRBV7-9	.	TGTGCCAGCAGACAAGACAGTACCTACGAGCAGTACTTC	CASRQDSTYEQYF
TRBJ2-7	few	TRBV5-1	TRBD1	TGCGCCAGCAGTTACAGGGGAGAGAGCTACGAGCAGTACTTC	CASSYRGESYEQYF
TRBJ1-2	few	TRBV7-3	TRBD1	TGTGCCAGCAGCTTAGAAGGGACAGCGAACTATGGCTACACCTTC	CASSLEGTANYGYTF
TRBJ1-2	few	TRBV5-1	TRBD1	TGCGCCAGCAGCTTGGGACAGGGAGACTATGGCTACACCTTC	CASSLGQGDYGYTF
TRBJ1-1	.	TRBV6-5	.	TGTGCCAGCCGGATACAGGGTAGGACTGAAGCTTTCTTT	CASRIQGRTEAFF
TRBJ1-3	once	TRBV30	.	TGTGCCTGGGGCGGAAACACCATATATTTT	CAWGGNTIYF
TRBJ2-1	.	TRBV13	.	TGTGCCAGCAGCCATGGGACCCAGGGCGATGAGCAGTTCTTC	CASSHGTQGDEQFF
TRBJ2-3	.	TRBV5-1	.	TGCGCCAGCAGCAAAGGACACTCCACAGATACGCAGTATTTT	CASSKGHSTDTQYF
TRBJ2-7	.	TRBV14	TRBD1	TGTGCCAGCAGCCAAGACTTTGTGGACAGGGGGTACGAGCAGTACTTC	CASSQDFVDRGYEQYF
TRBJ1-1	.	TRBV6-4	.	TGTGCCAGCAGTCTTCGGACTGAAGCTTTCTTT	CASSLRTEAFF
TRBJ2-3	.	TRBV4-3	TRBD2	TGCGCCAGCAGCCAAGAAGGGCGGGGGATCACGCAGTATTTT	CASSQEGRGITQYF
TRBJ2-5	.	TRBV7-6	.	TGTGCCAGCAGCACGGGCAGGGGAGGAGAGACCCAGTACTTC	CASSTGRGGETQYF
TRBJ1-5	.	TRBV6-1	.	TGTGCCAGCAGTGAACTCTTTGGGGCATTAGGGCCCCAGCATTTT	CASSELFGALGPQHF
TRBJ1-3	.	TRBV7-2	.	TGTGCCAGCAGCTATCAAGGGGGCTCTGGAAACACCATATATTTT	CASSYQGGSGNTIYF
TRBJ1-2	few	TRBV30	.	TGTGCCTGGCAAAGTCGGCTCCTTAACTATGGCTACACCTTC	CAWQSRLLNYGYTF
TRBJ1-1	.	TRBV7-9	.	TGTGCCAGCAGCCCAGGGTATAGGGGTGAAGCTTTCTTT	CASSPGYRGEAFF
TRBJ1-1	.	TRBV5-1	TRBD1	TGCGCCAGCAGCGTTACAGGGGGCCGGACTGAAGCTTTCTTT	CASSVTGGRTEAFF
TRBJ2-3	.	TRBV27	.	TGTGCCAGCAGACGGGGGGCGGGCACAGATACGCAGTATTTT	CASRRGAGTDTQYF
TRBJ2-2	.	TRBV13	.	TGTGCCAGCAGCCCCTTTACAGGGTCGAACACCGGGGAGCTGTTTTTT	CASSPFTGSNTGELFF
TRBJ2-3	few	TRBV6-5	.	TGTGCCAGCAGTTACCATCGGGGGCTAAGAGATACGCAGTATTTT	CASSYHRGLRDTQYF
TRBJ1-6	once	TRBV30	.	TGTGCCTGGAGTCCCAGGGGTGATTCACCCCTCCACTTT	CAWSPRGDSPLHF
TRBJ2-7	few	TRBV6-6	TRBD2	TGTGCCAGCAGGACCGGACTAGCGGCAACCTACGAGCAGTACTTC	CASRTGLAATYEQYF
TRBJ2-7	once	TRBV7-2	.	TGTGCCAGCAGCCGTACACCTAACTACGAGCAGTACTTC	CASSRTPNYEQYF
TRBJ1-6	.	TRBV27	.	TGTGCCAGCAAACGCTCCTATAATTCACCCCTCCACTTT	CASKRSYNSPLHF
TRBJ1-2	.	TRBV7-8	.	TGTGCCAGCAGCTTAGAATCTGGGTGGACAGCGTCCCTATATGGCTACACCTTC	CASSLESGWTASLYGYTF
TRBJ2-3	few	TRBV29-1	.	TGCAGCCTGCGGGTTAGCACAGATACGCAGTATTTT	CSLRVSTDTQYF
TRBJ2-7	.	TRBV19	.	TGTGCCAGTAGAAATCAAAGGGGAGGATCCTACGAGCAGTACTTC	CASRNQRGGSYEQYF
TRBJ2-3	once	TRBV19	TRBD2	TGTGCCAGTAGTATAGCCCCTTCAAGGGCTAGCGGACGCACAGATACGCAGTATTTT	CASSIAPSRASGRTDTQYF
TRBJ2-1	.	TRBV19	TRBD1	TGTGCCAGTAGTATCTCCGGGACAGGGGCATCATGGGAGCAGTTCTTC	CASSISGTGASWEQFF